Here is one TCR beta chain with its context. Its cognate antigen is unknown. Trimming took 1 base from V and 6 from J; bases not matched to a gene: 5. The CDR3 is made up of 15 amino acids. Germline V gene data show CDR1 as SGHAT and CDR2 as FQNNGV. From the reads, TCRdb called clonotypes with MiXCR, one entry per CDR3 protein. The data hold about 220,000 distinct CDR3 sequences, with approximately 40% observed a single time. These data come from a study of T cell repertoires in cytomegalovirus infection. About the research overall: Public TCR beta signature analysis indicated the presence of both CMV infection and matching HLA type. The study, taken as a whole, reports: The cumulative frequency of public TCR beta families identified carriers of CMV plus the relevant HLA. Across the ex vivo response, the dominant clonotypes were HLA-C-restricted CMV-specific TCR beta clonotypes.

This receptor was taken from a human donor in good health (CMV status not recorded). Some clones in this sample may be carry-over from other donors' samples. J is TRBJ2-2 and V is TRBV11-2; 7 bases align to TRBD2. The sequencing used CD8+ T cells from cultured PBMCs, collected from culture after CMV antigen stimulation. CDR3 nucleotides: TGTGCCAGCAGCTTAGCGACTAGCCGGGCCGGGGAGCTGTTTTTT. Translating it yields CASSLATSRAGELFF.